This TCR beta chain originates from a study of blood T cell repertoires in COVID-19. Overall study: Collection of acute and convalescent COVID-19 samples took place in the United States, Italy and Spain. Sources were T cells, B-cell-depleted T cells, or PBMCs; the material itself was cDNA or gDNA.

Under the authors' procedure: Estimated nucleated cell counts came from reference gene primer amplification. The method was immunoSEQ multiplex PCR; TCRdb's version includes in-frame clones alone and lacks a portion of them. That table gives V, J and clone size, and the DNA gave D and trimming. The table includes roughly 200,000 clones, around 80% detected once. CDR3 length equals 15 residues. Trimming cost V 1 base and J 4 bases, with 13 bases left between them. Germline V gene lookup returns CDR1 LGHDT and CDR2 YNNKEL (reference sequence). Sequenced input: peripheral blood. The V gene is TRBV3-1 (or the pseudogene TRBV3-2), the J gene TRBJ1-1; D is uncertain. The TCR originated in a woman aged 80 or over with active or convalescent COVID-19. This CDR3 is CASSQVMDLGTEAFF. As DNA, the CDR3 is TGTGCCAGCAGCCAAGTCATGGACTTGGGCACTGAAGCTTTCTTT.